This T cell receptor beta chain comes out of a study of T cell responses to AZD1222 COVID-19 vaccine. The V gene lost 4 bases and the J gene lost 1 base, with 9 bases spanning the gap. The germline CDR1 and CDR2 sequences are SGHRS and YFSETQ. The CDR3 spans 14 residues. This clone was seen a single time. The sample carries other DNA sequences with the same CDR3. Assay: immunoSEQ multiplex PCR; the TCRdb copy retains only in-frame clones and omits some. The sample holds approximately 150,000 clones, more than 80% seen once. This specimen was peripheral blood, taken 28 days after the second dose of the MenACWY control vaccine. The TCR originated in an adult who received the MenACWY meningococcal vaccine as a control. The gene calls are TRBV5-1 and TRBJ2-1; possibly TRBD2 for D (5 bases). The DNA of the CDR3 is TGCGCCAGCAGCGGAGGAGGATCCTACAATGAGCAGTTCTTC. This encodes CASSGGGSYNEQFF. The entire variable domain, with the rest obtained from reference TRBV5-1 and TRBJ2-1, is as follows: KAGVTQTPRYLIKTRGQQVTLSCSPISGHRSVSWYQQTPGQGLQFLFEYFSETQRNKGNFPGRFSGRQFSNSRSEMNVSTLELGDSALYLCASSGGGSYNEQFFGPGTRLTVL.